Listed here is a single T cell receptor beta chain. Its target is not known. Documented treatment: roughly 10-day PBMC culture with coronavirus spike peptide pools or control peptides (ViraFEST assay). Each well received about 2.2 million PBMCs, cultured with around 10 IU/ml IL-2 and approximately 10 ug/ml peptide pools. Cultured CD4+ T cell DNA was sequenced using the Oncomine TCR Beta short-read assay. TCRdb called the PCR reads again in MiXCR, with one record for every CDR3 protein. The table lists around 13,000 distinct CDR3 sequences, around 49% of them singletons, with just over 15% in the top ten. The data derive from a study of vaccination and CD4 T cells after COVID-19. Looking at the study overall: Post-vaccine sample collection happened at a median of roughly 72 days after dose two, ranging 14 to 241.

The ends were cut back, 2 bases at V and 4 bases at J, with 21 bases in the middle. CDR1 is SEHNR and CDR2 is FQNEAQ in the germline V gene (reference sequence). The CDR3 extends over 18 amino acids. Sequencing used CD4+ T cells from blood, cultured in vitro. The rearrangement joins TRBV7-9 to TRBJ1-3; TRBD1 is a possible D gene (5 bases). This receptor was taken from a human donor who had recovered from COVID-19. CDR3 sequence: CASSLYGAAGRAGNTIYF. In nucleotides, the CDR3 is TGTGCCAGCAGCTTATACGGGGCCGCCGGACGAGCAGGAAACACCATATATTTT.